This T cell receptor (beta chain) was identified during a study of PD-1 blockade in classical Hodgkin lymphoma. No patient escaped relapse after autologous stem cell transplantation, and brentuximab vedotin exposure varied. From thawed PBMCs, magnetic negative selection was used to isolate the CD8+ T cells. Patients had relapsed/refractory classical Hodgkin lymphoma with complete response, partial response or progressive disease as best response. The CDR3 is 17 amino acids. The germline V gene has CDR1 MDHEN and CDR2 SYDVKM. V lost 1 base and J lost 3; bases outside the gene matches: 6. This table comes from immunoSEQ multiplex PCR, and its TCRdb copy is limited to in-frame clones, with some not included. This sample has around 7,500 clones; around 84% occur once, and the top ten carry 22%.

The gene calls are TRBV28 and TRBJ2-1; 10 nucleotides match TRBD2. This receptor was taken from a human donor with classical Hodgkin lymphoma. The input for sequencing was CD8+ T cells from blood, taken at baseline. The CDR3 spells CASSLYTRTSGYNEQFF. The CDR3 DNA follows: TGTGCCAGCAGTTTATATACGCGGACTAGCGGCTACAATGAGCAGTTCTTC.